This T cell receptor beta chain was retrieved from a study of PD-1 blockade in classical Hodgkin lymphoma. The germline gives CDR1 LNHNV, CDR2 YYDKDF (reference sequence). Trimming pared 3 bases from V and 6 bases from J, leaving 6 bases between. CDR3 length: 13 amino acids. This clone was picked up a small number of times. Patients all relapsed after autologous stem cell transplantation, and there was variation in brentuximab vedotin exposure. TCRdb's table, derived via immunoSEQ multiplex PCR, lists solely in-frame clones and lacks some. The repertoire includes 20,000 to 25,000 clones, approximately 70% of them detected once, and approximately 3.6% sits in the top ten.

This sample comprised peripheral blood mononuclear cells (PBMCs), obtained at baseline. This clonotype was sampled from a human donor with classical Hodgkin lymphoma. The chain carries TRBV15 and TRBJ1-6; D unresolved. CDR3 residues: CATSRASNSPLHF. The CDR3 nucleotides read TGTGCCACCAGCAGGGCGAGTAATTCACCCCTCCACTTT.